The 2 T cell receptor beta chains presented below share a single source sample, sequenced in a study of memory CD4+ T cells and cytomegalovirus serostatus. Sequenced by immunoSEQ multiplex PCR; TCRdb stores in-frame clones only, minus some. Of about 96,000 clones listed, about four fifths are singletons. The sort gate was single viable CD3+CD4+CD8-CD45RO+ cells for memory CD4+ T cells. Sequencing used memory CD4+ T cells from blood. Source of these receptors: an adult in good health and CMV-seropositive.

A single count supports this clone. This sequence joins TRBV5-1 and TRBJ2-6; no definite D call. Germline V gives CDR1 SGHRS, CDR2 YFSETQ. V was cut by 0 bases and J by 0 bases, with 4 bases left in between. The CDR3 totals 15 residues. The CDR3 bases are TGCGCCAGCAGCTTGGGCCCCTCTGGGGCCAACGTCCTGACTTTC. This translates into CASSLGPSGANVLTF.

The chain joins TRBV28 to TRBJ1-2; D gene unclear. This CDR3 is 11 amino acids long. Germline V gene sequence: CDR1 MDHEN, CDR2 SYDVKM. V gave up 1 base and J gave up 6 bases, with 3 bases separating them. CDR3 bases: TGTGCCAGCAGTTTATCGCATGGCTACACCTTC. Its protein product is CASSLSHGYTF.